This T cell receptor (beta chain) is drawn from a study of blood T cells in healthy people across ages. Roughly 9.5 milliliters of peripheral blood were drawn from each donor into EDTA-treated tubes. This clonotype was seen more than once but under ten times. Germline assignment: CDR1 SGHDT and CDR2 YYEEEE. The CDR3 spans 12 residues. V trimming: 4 bases; J trimming: 7 bases; junction bases outside the gene matches: 4. Sample-barcoded 5' priming and a J-beta primer mix drove a second PCR of roughly 7 to 11 cycles. Every cDNA molecule carried a tag from a template-switch adaptor bearing 12 random nucleotides. TCRdb independently ran MiXCR on the 5' RACE reads; one entry per CDR3 protein. The repertoire holds around 850,000 distinct CDR3 sequences, with 30% to 45% as singletons.

This TCR was sampled from a man between 18 and 35 years old in good health. The chain joins TRBV5-6 to TRBJ2-7; the match to TRBD1 covers 8 bases. The sample consisted of blood. The CDR3 loop is CASSTWTGEQYF. In nucleotides, the CDR3 is TGTGCCAGCAGCACCTGGACAGGGGAGCAGTACTTC.